The rows below give T cell receptor beta chains drawn from one sample of a study of monozygotic twins with inflammatory bowel disease. Each CDR3 protein gets one entry in TCRdb, which reprocessed the 5' RACE reads and gives no DNA. The sample has more than 100,000 distinct CDR3 sequences. Material for sequencing was blood. Receptor source: a human donor with ulcerative colitis or Crohn's disease, or a healthy co-twin of an affected twin (not recorded which). Each CDR3 is given with its conserved first and last residue.

J gene: TRBJ1-4; V gene: TRBV7-9; CDR3 protein: CASSLQGALEKLFF
J gene: TRBJ1-4; V gene: TRBV20-1; CDR3 protein: CSARPIDRGPNEKLFF
J gene: TRBJ2-5; V gene: TRBV6-2/TRBV6-3; CDR3 protein: CASSYSGTNQETQYF
J gene: TRBJ2-7; V gene: TRBV28; CDR3 protein: CASSAGRRGYF
J gene: TRBJ2-5; V gene: TRBV9; CDR3 protein: CASSVDGLHQETQYF
J gene: TRBJ2-1; V gene: TRBV12-3/TRBV12-4; CDR3 protein: CASSLAGLAGGEFF
J gene: TRBJ2-1; V gene: TRBV7-2; CDR3 protein: CASSLWGGRGSYNEQFF
J gene: TRBJ2-1; V gene: TRBV7-9; CDR3 protein: CASTHRDTNNEQFF
J gene: TRBJ1-5; V gene: TRBV12-3/TRBV12-4; CDR3 protein: CASSYLGEMRQPQHF
J gene: TRBJ1-6; V gene: TRBV19; CDR3 protein: CASNPRGPGNNSPLHF
J gene: TRBJ2-7; V gene: TRBV4-3; CDR3 protein: CASSPTAQGLEGQYF
J gene: TRBJ2-5; V gene: TRBV7-8; CDR3 protein: CASSLQVGEIQETQYF
J gene: TRBJ1-1; V gene: TRBV18; CDR3 protein: CASSSGTGSEAFF
J gene: TRBJ2-3; V gene: TRBV15; CDR3 protein: CATSRDESSTDTQYF
J gene: TRBJ2-3; V gene: TRBV24-1; CDR3 protein: CATGSRWREDTQYF
J gene: TRBJ1-2; V gene: TRBV20-1; CDR3 protein: CSALAGGYGYTF
J gene: TRBJ2-5; V gene: TRBV30; CDR3 protein: CAWRDWSGQETQYF
J gene: TRBJ2-3; V gene: TRBV5-6; CDR3 protein: CASSFQGDGTDTQYF
J gene: TRBJ2-1; V gene: TRBV12-3/TRBV12-4; CDR3 protein: CASGTSGRNYNEQFF
J gene: TRBJ2-2; V gene: TRBV20-1; CDR3 protein: CSVRGRTNTGELFF
J gene: TRBJ2-1; V gene: TRBV6-5; CDR3 protein: CASSYFGGSGQFF
J gene: TRBJ1-1; V gene: TRBV7-9; CDR3 protein: CASSLLQGAYTEAFF
J gene: TRBJ1-1; V gene: TRBV11-2; CDR3 protein: CASRRGILSRNTEAFF
J gene: TRBJ2-1; V gene: TRBV20-1; CDR3 protein: CSALYDNEQFF
J gene: TRBJ2-7; V gene: TRBV12-3/TRBV12-4; CDR3 protein: CASSLRAGTFYEQYF
J gene: TRBJ2-7; V gene: TRBV5-6; CDR3 protein: CASSSSWTGSYEQYF
J gene: TRBJ2-4; V gene: TRBV3-1; CDR3 protein: CASSQHDGTGGFYF
J gene: TRBJ2-2; V gene: TRBV29-1; CDR3 protein: CSVQRFSTGELFF
J gene: TRBJ2-5; V gene: TRBV29-1; CDR3 protein: CSVRDNQETQYF
J gene: TRBJ2-1; V gene: TRBV5-4; CDR3 protein: CASSPLTGDPLLGEQFF